Sequencing of this T cell receptor (beta chain) was carried out in a study of control samples from healthy donors and cancer patients. Trimming pared 1 base from V and 9 bases from J, leaving 14 bases between. Germline V gene sequence: CDR1 SGDLS, CDR2 YYNGEE. The CDR3 runs to 15 residues. TCRdb's table, derived via immunoSEQ multiplex PCR, lists solely in-frame clones and lacks some. Here the sample spans 100,000 to 150,000 clones, 80% to 90% being singletons. The material sequenced was blood. The chain recombines TRBV9 with TRBJ1-6; perhaps TRBD1 as D (5 bases). The source of this sequence is a man aged 50 to 60 in good health. The CDR3 protein is CASSVNHGASSPLHF. The DNA of the CDR3 is TGTGCCAGCAGCGTAAATCACGGGGCGAGTTCACCCCTCCACTTT.